A single sample is the source of the 25 T cell receptor beta chains below, sequenced in a study of shared clonotypes between healthy human individuals. Only in-frame clones appear in the TCRdb table, and some are missing; sequencing was by immunoSEQ multiplex PCR. Here the sample spans a few million clones, around 90% being singletons. Sequences were obtained from naive CD4+ T cells from PBMCs. As to subset: CD45RA+ positively selected. These receptors were obtained from a young man in good health. Some clones in this sample may be carry-over from other donors' samples.

The gene calls are TRBV9 and TRBJ1-1; TRBD1 aligns across 7 bases. CDR1 is SGDLS, CDR2 YYNGEE, per germline. V was clipped by 4 bases and J by 3 bases; unmatched bases: 6. This CDR3 contains 14 residues. Here the CDR3 reads CASSLRTGDTEAFF. DNA for the CDR3: TGTGCCAGCAGCCTAAGGACAGGCGACACTGAAGCTTTCTTT.

V usage is TRBV6-5 and J usage is TRBJ2-7, with D possibly TRBD2 on 6 matching bases. In germline, CDR1 is MNHEY, CDR2 SVGAGI. Trimming left V 8 bases short and J 5 bases short, with 10 bases between. The CDR3 extends over 11 amino acids. The CDR3 spells CASGGRNEQYF. CDR3 coding DNA: TGTGCCAGCGGAGGGAGGAACGAGCAGTACTTC.

The chain combines TRBV4-1 with TRBJ1-5; a possible D gene is TRBD1 (5 bases). The germline V and J ends were trimmed by 1 base and 8 bases, with 24 bases remaining between them. Germline lookup yields CDR1 MGHRA and CDR2 YSYEKL. This CDR3 contains 18 residues. Written as DNA, the CDR3 is TGCGCCAGCAGCCAAGGGGCAGGGTTTGTAGCGACTTTCAAGCCCCAGCATTTT. It specifies CASSQGAGFVATFKPQHF.

The V call is TRBV18, the J call TRBJ1-5; D remains unclear. This CDR3 spans 14 amino acids. The V and J ends lost 2 bases and 2 bases respectively, with 7 bases between them. Germline CDR1 is KGHSH and CDR2 is LQKENI. The CDR3 protein is CASSPSNGNQPQHF. The CDR3 DNA is TGTGCCAGCTCACCATCAAACGGCAATCAGCCCCAGCATTTT. Combining the CDR3 with reference TRBV18 and TRBJ1-5 gives the whole variable domain NAGVMQNPRHLVRRRGQEARLRCSPMKGHSHVYWYRQLPEEGLKFMVYLQKENIIDESGMPKERFSAEFPKEGPSILRIQQVVRGDSAAYFCASSPSNGNQPQHFGDGTRLSIL.

The chain combines TRBV29-1 with TRBJ2-1, with 14 bases identical to TRBD2. CDR1 is SQVTM and CDR2 is ANQGSEA in the germline V gene. The length of the CDR3 is 17 residues. Unmatched junction bases numbered 5, after V lost 4 bases and J lost 0 bases. CDR3 DNA sequence: TGCAGCGTTGTGGGGACTAGCGGGAGCACCTCCTACAATGAGCAGTTCTTC. Protein: CSVVGTSGSTSYNEQFF.

This rearrangement joins TRBV19 to TRBJ2-7; possibly TRBD1 for D (5 bases). The CDR3 spans 14 residues. The germline gives CDR1 LNHDA, CDR2 SQIVND (reference sequence). Trimming removed 3 bases from V and 2 bases from J, with 11 bases in between. CDR3 sequence: CASSMGQETYEQYF. In nucleotides, the CDR3 is TGTGCCAGTAGTATGGGGCAGGAGACCTACGAGCAGTACTTC.

J is TRBJ1-5 and V is TRBV5-1, with 8 bases lining up with TRBD1. CDR1 SGHRS and CDR2 YFSETQ come from the germline V gene. V was pared by 0 bases and J by 11 bases, with 10 bases of the junction left unmatched. CDR3 size: 15 residues. In nucleotides, the CDR3 is TGCGCCAGCAGCTTGGGAGACAGGGGATCCGAGTCCCAGCATTTT. It translates to CASSLGDRGSESQHF.

V is TRBV5-1 and J is TRBJ2-2, with D unresolved. CDR3 size: 12 residues. V was cut by 4 bases and J by 11 bases, with 12 bases left in between. Looked up from germline, CDR1 is SGHRS and CDR2 is YFSETQ. CDR3 DNA sequence: TGCGCCAGCAGCCCTACCTTTACCGAGCTGTTTTTT. Amino acids: CASSPTFTELFF.

This chain joins TRBV28 and TRBJ2-1; D is possibly TRBD1 (5 bases). The CDR3 consists of 12 residues. The germline CDR1 and CDR2 sequences are MDHEN and SYDVKM. V lost 6 bases and J lost 10, with 13 bases in between. CDR3 DNA: TGTGCCAGCAGCCCCGGACACTTGGAGCAGTTCTTC. Protein: CASSPGHLEQFF.

The rearrangement uses TRBV5-5 and TRBJ2-2; D tentatively reads TRBD1 or TRBD2 (5 bases each). The CDR3 is 13 residues long. The ends were cut back, 4 bases at V and 7 bases at J, with 11 bases in the middle. Germline V gene data show CDR1 as SGHKS and CDR2 as YYEKEE (reference sequence). The CDR3, as DNA: TGTGCCAGCAGCCCCGTGGGGGTCGGGGAGCTGTTTTTT. It encodes CASSPVGVGELFF.

This clone was detected only a few times. Other nucleotide sequences in the sample specify the same CDR3. The chain employs TRBV28 and TRBJ2-7; TRBD1 agrees at 9 bases. This CDR3 is built from 14 residues. V lost 6 bases, J lost 3 bases, and 6 bases stayed unmatched. The germline CDR1 and CDR2 sequences are MDHEN and SYDVKM. The CDR3 DNA reads as TGTGCCAGCAGCCCCGGGACAGGGCTCTACGAGCAGTACTTC. Translation: CASSPGTGLYEQYF.

Here the CDR3 DNA reads TGTGCCAGCAGCTTGAGAGCCAGTGGAGATACGCAGTATTTT. Translating it yields CASSLRASGDTQYF. The chain uses TRBV7-9 and TRBJ2-3; D is unresolved. CDR3 length equals 14 residues. Germline values: CDR1 SEHNR, CDR2 FQNEAQ (reference sequence). Trimming took 3 bases from V and 5 from J, leaving 12 bases between them. The full variable domain, rest sourced from reference TRBV7-9 and TRBJ2-3, is DTGVSQNPRHKITKRGQNVTFRCDPISEHNRLYWYRQTLGQGPEFLTYFQNEAQLEKSRLLSDRFSAERPKGSFSTLEIQRTEQGDSAMYLCASSLRASGDTQYFGPGTRLTVL.

CDR3 residues: CASSVAASGSYNEQFF. CDR3 nucleotides: TGTGCCAGCAGCGTAGCTGCTAGCGGGAGTTACAATGAGCAGTTCTTC. V and J are TRBV9 and TRBJ2-1; 10 bases map to TRBD2. Germline V gene sequence: CDR1 SGDLS, CDR2 YYNGEE. V lost 0 bases and J lost 4; bases outside the gene matches: 4. The CDR3 extends over 16 amino acids.

The V call is TRBV9, the J call TRBJ1-1; perhaps TRBD1 as D (6 bases). CDR1 SGDLS and CDR2 YYNGEE come from the germline V gene. Trimming left V 2 bases short and J 8 bases short, with 13 bases between. This CDR3 has 13 amino acids. DNA for the CDR3: TGTGCCAGCAGCGTGGAGGGGGGAGTCGAAGCTTTCTTT. It yields the protein CASSVEGGVEAFF.

This sequence joins TRBV11-2 and TRBJ2-4, with D perhaps matching TRBD2 (7 bases). The CDR3 extends over 16 amino acids. V lost 0 bases, J lost 9 bases, and 18 bases lay in between. The germline V gene has CDR1 SGHAT and CDR2 FQNNGV. This CDR3 is CASSLDLVGGQVIQYF. CDR3 sequence (DNA): TGTGCCAGCAGCTTAGATTTAGTCGGGGGGCAGGTCATTCAGTACTTC.

This clone has a handful of counts. The J gene is TRBJ1-4, the V gene TRBV11-2, with D perhaps matching TRBD1 (5 bases). V was clipped by 6 bases and J by 8 bases, with 10 bases between them. This CDR3 spans 12 amino acids. The V gene's germline CDR1 is SGHAT and CDR2 FQNNGV. The DNA for the CDR3 is TGTGCCAGCAGGGGGGAGGAGGAAAAACTGTTTTTT. Translating gives CASRGEEEKLFF.

The chain joins TRBV2 to TRBJ1-3; D is perhaps TRBD1 (6 bases). The CDR3 is 16 residues long. V shed 6 bases and J shed 2 bases, with 17 bases lying between them. Germline V lookup: CDR1 SNHLY, CDR2 FYNNEI. The CDR3 is CASRPSQGRTGNTIYF. Here the CDR3 DNA reads TGTGCCAGCAGACCTTCGCAGGGGAGAACTGGAAACACCATATATTTT.

For this clone: The same CDR3 also results from other DNA sequences found in this sample. This chain uses TRBV20-1 with TRBJ2-3, with no clear D. Per germline, CDR1 DFQATT and CDR2 SNEGSKA (reference sequence). Trimming took 5 bases from V and 2 from J, leaving 5 bases between them. CDR3 size: 11 residues. The CDR3 spells CSALPTDTQYF. CDR3 DNA sequence: TGCAGTGCTCTTCCCACAGATACGCAGTATTTT.

This chain connects TRBV7-2 to TRBJ2-1; D is undetermined. Per the germline V gene, CDR1 is SGHTA and CDR2 is FQGNSA. The ends were cut back, 5 bases at V and 15 bases at J, with 20 bases in the middle. The CDR3 has 13 residues. The CDR3 is CASSPKRWSPLFF. The CDR3 DNA reads as TGTGCCAGCAGCCCCAAAAGATGGTCCCCGTTGTTCTTC.

The chain carries TRBV9 and TRBJ1-2; TRBD1 matches at 7 bases. With 6 bases clipped from V and 4 bases from J, the junction kept 9 bases outside the gene matches. The CDR3 covers 14 residues. Per the germline V gene, CDR1 is SGDLS and CDR2 is YYNGEE. DNA of the CDR3: TGTGCCAGCACCGCACAGGGGTTCGGCTATGGCTACACCTTC. This gives the protein CASTAQGFGYGYTF.

This clone was seen only once. The chain recombines TRBV6-5 with TRBJ2-5; weak D call: TRBD2 (7 bases). The last part of the DNA fits TRBJ2-7 better; the J call may be wrong. The CDR3 is 15 amino acids. CDR1 MNHEY and CDR2 SVGAGI come from the germline V gene. The chain's CDR3 is CASSRGAARTYEQYF. The CDR3 region has the DNA TGTGCCAGCAGTCGGGGGGCCGCGAGAACCTACGAGCAGTACTTC.

The V gene is TRBV28, the J gene TRBJ1-1; 8 bases are shared with TRBD1. Germline V gene data show CDR1 as MDHEN and CDR2 as SYDVKM. The CDR3 is made up of 18 amino acids. V lost 1 base to trimming and J lost 0 bases; unmatched junction nucleotides: 10. The CDR3 DNA reads TGTGCCAGCAGTTTATTGATTGAGTCAGGGGGCTTGAACACTGAAGCTTTCTTT. It specifies CASSLLIESGGLNTEAFF.

The V call is TRBV28, the J call TRBJ2-7, with D uncertain. The CDR3 totals 15 residues. Germline V gene sequence: CDR1 MDHEN, CDR2 SYDVKM. V dropped 6 bases and J dropped 2 bases, with 17 bases sitting between them. DNA for the CDR3: TGTGCCAGCAGCCACCCGCGAAGGGCAACCTACGAGCAGTACTTC. This codes for CASSHPRRATYEQYF.

This clone was counted a few times. V and J are TRBV28 and TRBJ1-1; D unresolved. V lost 8 bases and J lost 0, with 10 bases in between. CDR3 length: 13 amino acids. Germline values: CDR1 MDHEN, CDR2 SYDVKM. The CDR3 region has the DNA TGTGCCAGCGGTGGCAAGATGAACACTGAAGCTTTCTTT. Its translation: CASGGKMNTEAFF.

The count of this clone is one. The chain employs TRBV4-2 and TRBJ2-3; 7 bases are shared with TRBD2. This CDR3 contains 15 residues. J was trimmed by 0 bases and V by 2 bases; bases with no gene match: 2. Germline lookup yields CDR1 LGHNA and CDR2 YNFKEQ. The CDR3 protein is CASSQLSGSTDTQYF. The CDR3 region has the DNA TGTGCCAGCAGCCAACTTAGCGGGAGCACAGATACGCAGTATTTT.